This TCR beta chain was recovered during a study of T cells in pancreatic ductal adenocarcinoma. No neoadjuvant therapy was given to the selected pancreatic ductal adenocarcinoma patients before their surgery. With regard to this clone: The antigen remains unidentified.

Whole-study results and caveats: Tumor-versus-blood clonality comparisons may be biased toward lower tumor diversity. Tumor samples had fewer productive templates and around 7.2-fold fewer unique clonotypes than blood.

Sequencing was performed with immunoSEQ multiplex PCR; in TCRdb, only in-frame clones are kept and a portion is missing. The sample lists 100,000 or so clones; 90% to 95% were seen once. CDR3 length: 11 residues. Germline V gives CDR1 SNHLY, CDR2 FYNNEI. V usage is TRBV2 and J usage is TRBJ2-7; D is ambiguous. Material for sequencing was PBMCs. The sequence was collected from a human donor with pancreatic ductal adenocarcinoma. Written as DNA, the CDR3 is TGTGCTACGTTCGGAGCCTACGAGCAGTACTTC. Residues: CATFGAYEQYF.